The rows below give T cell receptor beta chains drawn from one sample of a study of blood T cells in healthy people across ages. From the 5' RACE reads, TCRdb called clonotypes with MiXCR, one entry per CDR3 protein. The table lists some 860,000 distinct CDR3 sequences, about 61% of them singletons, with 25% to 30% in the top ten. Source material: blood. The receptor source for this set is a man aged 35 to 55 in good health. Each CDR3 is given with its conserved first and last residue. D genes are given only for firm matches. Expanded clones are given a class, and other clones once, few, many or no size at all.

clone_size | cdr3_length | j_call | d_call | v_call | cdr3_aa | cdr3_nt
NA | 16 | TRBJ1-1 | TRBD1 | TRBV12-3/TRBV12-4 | CASSSTNWGDRAEAFF | TGTGCCAGCAGTTCAACGAACTGGGGGGACAGAGCTGAAGCTTTCTTT
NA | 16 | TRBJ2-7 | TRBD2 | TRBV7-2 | CASSSAGTSTSYEQYF | TGTGCCAGCAGCTCGGCCGGGACTAGCACCTCCTACGAGCAGTACTTC
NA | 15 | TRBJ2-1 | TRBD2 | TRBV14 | CASSYSSGPNNEQFF | TGTGCCAGCAGCTATTCTAGCGGCCCGAACAATGAGCAGTTCTTC
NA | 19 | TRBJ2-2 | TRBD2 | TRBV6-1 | CASSRRASGRAWGTGELFF | TGTGCCAGCAGTCGACGGGCTAGCGGGAGGGCCTGGGGCACCGGGGAGCTGTTTTTT
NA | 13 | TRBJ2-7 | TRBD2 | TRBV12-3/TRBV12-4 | CASSAGLAHEQYF | TGTGCCAGCAGTGCCGGACTAGCGCACGAGCAGTACTTC
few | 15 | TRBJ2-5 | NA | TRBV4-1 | CASSPRAGYQETQYF | TGCGCCAGCAGCCCGAGGGCAGGGTACCAAGAGACCCAGTACTTC
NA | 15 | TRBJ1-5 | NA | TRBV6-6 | CASSYGDGSNQPQHF | TGTGCCAGCAGTTACGGGGACGGTTCTAATCAGCCCCAGCATTTT
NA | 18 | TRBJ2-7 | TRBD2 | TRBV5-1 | CASSWGAWTSGTTYEQYF | TGCGCCAGCAGCTGGGGGGCCTGGACTAGCGGGACTACCTACGAGCAGTACTTC
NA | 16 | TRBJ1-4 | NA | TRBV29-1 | CSVAFRRETTKEKLFF | TGCAGCGTTGCTTTTCGCAGGGAGACAACTAAGGAAAAACTGTTTTTT
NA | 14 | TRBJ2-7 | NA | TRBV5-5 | CASSGAGPTYEQYF | TGTGCCAGCAGCGGTGCGGGACCCACCTACGAGCAGTACTTC
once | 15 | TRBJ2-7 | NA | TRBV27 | CASSPGTPTNYEQYF | TGTGCCAGCAGCCCGGGGACACCTACCAACTACGAGCAGTACTTC
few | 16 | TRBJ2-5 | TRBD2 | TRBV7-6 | CASSSRLAGGKETQYF | TGTGCCAGCAGCTCCCGACTAGCGGGAGGAAAGGAGACCCAGTACTTC
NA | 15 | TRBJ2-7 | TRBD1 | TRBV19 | CASRTAGDSRYEQYF | TGTGCCAGTAGAACCGCCGGGGACAGCAGATACGAGCAGTACTTC
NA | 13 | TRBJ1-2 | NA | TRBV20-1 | CSASARLDYGYTF | TGCAGTGCTAGCGCCCGTTTGGACTATGGCTACACCTTC
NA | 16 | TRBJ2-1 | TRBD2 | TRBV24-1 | CATSDFAGVLKNEQFF | TGTGCCACCAGTGATTTCGCGGGAGTTTTAAAAAATGAGCAGTTCTTC
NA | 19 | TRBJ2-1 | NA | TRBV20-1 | CSALTSSARVRSSYNEQFF | TGCAGTGCCCTTACTAGCTCAGCTCGGGTACGGAGCTCCTACAATGAGCAGTTCTTC
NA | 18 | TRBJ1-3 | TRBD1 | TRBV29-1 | CSVEDWTGGGPSGNTIYF | TGCAGCGTTGAAGATTGGACAGGTGGGGGGCCCTCTGGAAACACCATATATTTT
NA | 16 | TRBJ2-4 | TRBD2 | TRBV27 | CASSHGLAGLKNIQYF | TGTGCCAGCAGTCACGGACTAGCGGGGCTAAAAAACATTCAGTACTTC
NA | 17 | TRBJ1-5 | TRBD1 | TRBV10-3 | CAPGPARGRDSNQPQHF | TGTGCCCCCGGTCCCGCCAGGGGGCGAGATAGCAATCAGCCCCAGCATTTT
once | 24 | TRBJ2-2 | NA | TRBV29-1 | CSVGLLTGYNEQFFGPGTGGELFF | NA
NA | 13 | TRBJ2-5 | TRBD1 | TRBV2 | CAGRDRAGETQYF | TGTGCCGGCCGGGACAGGGCTGGAGAGACCCAGTACTTC
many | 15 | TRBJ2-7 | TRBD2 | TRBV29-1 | CSSSGTSGSAYEQYF | TGCAGCTCATCCGGGACTAGCGGGAGCGCCTACGAGCAGTACTTC
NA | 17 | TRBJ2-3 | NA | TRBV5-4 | CASSAISIGTSSDTQYF | TGTGCCAGCAGCGCAATCAGCATCGGGACCTCGTCCGATACGCAGTATTTT
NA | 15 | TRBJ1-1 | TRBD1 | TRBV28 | CASSYPGQANTEAFF | TGTGCCAGCAGCTATCCGGGACAGGCGAACACTGAAGCTTTCTTT
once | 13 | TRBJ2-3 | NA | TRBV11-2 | CASSLDLGGTQYF | TGTGCCAGTAGCTTAGATCTTGGAGGTACGCAGTATTTT
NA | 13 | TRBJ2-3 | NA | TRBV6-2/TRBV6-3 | CASNPQNTDTQYF | TGTGCCAGCAATCCACAAAACACAGATACGCAGTATTTT
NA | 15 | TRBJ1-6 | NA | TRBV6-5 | CASSFRLGGNSPLHF | TGTGCCAGCAGTTTCCGTCTGGGGGGCAATTCACCCCTCCACTTT
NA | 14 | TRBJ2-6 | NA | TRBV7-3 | CASSQLGGANVLTF | TGTGCCAGCAGCCAACTAGGGGGGGCCAACGTCCTGACTTTC
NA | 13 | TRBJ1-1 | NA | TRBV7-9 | CASGRDYVSEAFF | TGTGCCAGCGGACGGGATTACGTATCTGAAGCTTTCTTT
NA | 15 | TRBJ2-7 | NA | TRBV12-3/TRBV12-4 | CASSLWGVGPYEQYF | TGTGCCAGCAGTTTATGGGGTGTTGGGCCCTACGAGCAGTACTTC
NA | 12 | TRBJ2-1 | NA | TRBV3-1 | CASSQETSQQFF | TGTGCCAGCAGCCAAGAGACCTCACAGCAGTTCTTC
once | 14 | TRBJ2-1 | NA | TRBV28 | CASQTSLFLNEQFF | TGTGCCAGCCAGACTAGTCTATTCCTCAATGAGCAGTTCTTC
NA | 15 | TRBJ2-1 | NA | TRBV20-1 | CSAPPTGRSYNEQFF | TGCAGTGCTCCCCCGACAGGACGTTCCTACAATGAGCAGTTCTTC
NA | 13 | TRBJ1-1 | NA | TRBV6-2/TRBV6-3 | CASRPRLREEAFF | TGTGCCAGCAGACCACGGTTACGAGAGGAAGCTTTCTTT
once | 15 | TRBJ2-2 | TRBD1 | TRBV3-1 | CASSRGTVNTGELFF | TGTGCCAGCAGCCGTGGGACAGTGAACACCGGGGAGCTGTTTTTT